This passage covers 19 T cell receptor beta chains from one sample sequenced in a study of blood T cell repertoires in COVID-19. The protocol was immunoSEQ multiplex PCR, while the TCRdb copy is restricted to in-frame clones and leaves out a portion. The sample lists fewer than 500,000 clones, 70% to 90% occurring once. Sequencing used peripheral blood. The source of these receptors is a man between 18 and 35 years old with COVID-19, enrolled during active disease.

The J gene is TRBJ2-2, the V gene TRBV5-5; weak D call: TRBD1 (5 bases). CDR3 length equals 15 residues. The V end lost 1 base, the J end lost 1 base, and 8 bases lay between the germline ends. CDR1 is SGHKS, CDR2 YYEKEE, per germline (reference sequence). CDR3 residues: CASSLIQENTGELFF. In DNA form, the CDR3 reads TGTGCCAGCAGCTTGATACAGGAGAACACCGGGGAGCTGTTTTTT.

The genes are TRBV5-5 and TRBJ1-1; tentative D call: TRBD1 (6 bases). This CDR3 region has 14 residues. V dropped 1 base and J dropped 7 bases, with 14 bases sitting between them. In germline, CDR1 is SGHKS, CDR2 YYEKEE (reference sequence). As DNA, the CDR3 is TGTGCCAGCAGCTTGACCGTTCGGGACATTGAAGCTTTCTTT. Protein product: CASSLTVRDIEAFF.

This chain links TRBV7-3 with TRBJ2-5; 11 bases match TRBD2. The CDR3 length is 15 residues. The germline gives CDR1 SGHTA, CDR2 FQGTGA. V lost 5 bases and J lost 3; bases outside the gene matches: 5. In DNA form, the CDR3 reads TGTGCCAGCAGCGCTGGTAGCGGGAGGGAAGAGACCCAGTACTTC. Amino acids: CASSAGSGREETQYF.

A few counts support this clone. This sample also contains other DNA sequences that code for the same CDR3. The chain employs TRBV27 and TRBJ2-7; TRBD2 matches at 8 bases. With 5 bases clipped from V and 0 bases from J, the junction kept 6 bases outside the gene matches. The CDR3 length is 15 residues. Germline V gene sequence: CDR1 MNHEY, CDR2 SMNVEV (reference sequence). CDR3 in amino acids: CASSQTSGSSYEQYF. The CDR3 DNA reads TGTGCCAGCAGTCAAACTAGCGGCAGCTCCTACGAGCAGTACTTC.

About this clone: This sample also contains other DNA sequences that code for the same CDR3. For the CDR3, the DNA is TGTGCCAGCAGCTTAGGCGGAAGCTCCTACAATGAGCAGTTCTTC. Protein sequence: CASSLGGSSYNEQFF. This sequence joins TRBV11-3 and TRBJ2-1; D is uncertain. V lost 1 base, J lost 0 bases, and 7 bases lay in between. The CDR3 spans 15 residues. CDR1 is SGHNT and CDR2 is YENEEA in the germline V gene.

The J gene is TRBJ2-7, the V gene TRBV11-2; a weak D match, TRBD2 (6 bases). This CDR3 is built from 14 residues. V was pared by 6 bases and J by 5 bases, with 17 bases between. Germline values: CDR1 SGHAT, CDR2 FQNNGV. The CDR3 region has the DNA TGTGCCAGCAGTGCTCCGGGAGTTTCCCACGAGCAGTACTTC. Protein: CASSAPGVSHEQYF.

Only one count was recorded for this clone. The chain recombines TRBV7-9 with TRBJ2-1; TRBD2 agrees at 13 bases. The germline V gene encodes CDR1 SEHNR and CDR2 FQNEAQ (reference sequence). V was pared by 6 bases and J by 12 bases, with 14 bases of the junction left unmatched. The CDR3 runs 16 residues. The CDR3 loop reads CASRKGLAGTMQGQFF. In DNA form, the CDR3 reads TGTGCCAGCAGAAAGGGACTAGCGGGAACCATGCAAGGGCAGTTCTTC.

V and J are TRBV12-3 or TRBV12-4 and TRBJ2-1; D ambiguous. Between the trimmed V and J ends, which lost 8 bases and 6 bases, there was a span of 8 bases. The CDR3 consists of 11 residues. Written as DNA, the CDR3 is TGTGCCAGCCGAGCCCGCAATGAGCAGTTCTTC. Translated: CASRARNEQFF.

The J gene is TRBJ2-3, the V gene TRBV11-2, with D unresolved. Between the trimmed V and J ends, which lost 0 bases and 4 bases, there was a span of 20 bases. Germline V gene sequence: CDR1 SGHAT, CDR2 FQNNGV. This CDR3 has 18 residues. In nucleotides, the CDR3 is TGTGCCAGCAGCTTAGATTCCGTCGGGTGGCGTGAACCAGATACGCAGTATTTT. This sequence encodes CASSLDSVGWREPDTQYF.

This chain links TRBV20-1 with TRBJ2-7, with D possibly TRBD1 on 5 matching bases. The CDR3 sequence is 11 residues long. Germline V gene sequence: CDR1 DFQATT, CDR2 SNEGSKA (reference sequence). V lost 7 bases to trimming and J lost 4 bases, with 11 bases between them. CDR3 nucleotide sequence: TGCAGTGTGTGGGCAGGGTACGAGCAGTACTTC. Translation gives CSVWAGYEQYF.

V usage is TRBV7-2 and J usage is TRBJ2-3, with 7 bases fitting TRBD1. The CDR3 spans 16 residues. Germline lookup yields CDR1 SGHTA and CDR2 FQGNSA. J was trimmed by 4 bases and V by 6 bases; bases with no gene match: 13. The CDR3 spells CASSRKRDSQSDTQYF. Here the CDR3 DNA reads TGTGCCAGCAGTCGTAAACGGGACAGCCAGTCAGATACGCAGTATTTT.

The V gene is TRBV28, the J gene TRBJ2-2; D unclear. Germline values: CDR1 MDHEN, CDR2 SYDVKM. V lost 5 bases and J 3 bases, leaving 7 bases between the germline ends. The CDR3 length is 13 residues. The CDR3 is CASSLEHTGELFF. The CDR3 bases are TGTGCCAGCAGTCTAGAGCACACCGGGGAGCTGTTTTTT. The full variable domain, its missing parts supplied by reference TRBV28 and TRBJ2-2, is DVKVTQSSRYLVKRTGEKVFLECVQDMDHENMFWYRQDPGLGLRLIYFSYDVKMKEKGDIPEGYSVSREKKERFSLILESASTNQTSMYLCASSLEHTGELFFGEGSRLTVL.

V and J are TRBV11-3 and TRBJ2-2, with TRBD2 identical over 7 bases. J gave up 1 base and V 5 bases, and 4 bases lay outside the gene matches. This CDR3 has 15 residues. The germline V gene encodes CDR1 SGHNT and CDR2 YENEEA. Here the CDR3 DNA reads TGTGCCAGCAGCAAGCGGGACGGGAACACCGGGGAGCTGTTTTTT. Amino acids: CASSKRDGNTGELFF.

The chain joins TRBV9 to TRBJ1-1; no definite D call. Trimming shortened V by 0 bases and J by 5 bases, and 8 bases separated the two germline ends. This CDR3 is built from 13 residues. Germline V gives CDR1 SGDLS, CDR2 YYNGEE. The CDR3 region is CASSVGAGTEAFF. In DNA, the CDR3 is TGTGCCAGCAGCGTAGGAGCGGGTACTGAAGCTTTCTTT.

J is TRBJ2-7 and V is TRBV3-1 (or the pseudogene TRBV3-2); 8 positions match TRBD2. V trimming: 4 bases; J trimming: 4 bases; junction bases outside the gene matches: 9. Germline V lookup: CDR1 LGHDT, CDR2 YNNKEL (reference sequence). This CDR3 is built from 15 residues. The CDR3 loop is CASSRAGVGGYEQYF. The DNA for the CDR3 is TGTGCCAGCAGCCGAGCGGGGGTGGGGGGTTACGAGCAGTACTTC.

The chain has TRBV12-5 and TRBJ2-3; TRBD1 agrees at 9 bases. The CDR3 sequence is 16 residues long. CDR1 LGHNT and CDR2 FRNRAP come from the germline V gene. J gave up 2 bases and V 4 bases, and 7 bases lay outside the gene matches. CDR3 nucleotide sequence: TGTGCTAGTGGTTCGACAGGGGGAAGAATCACAGATACGCAGTATTTT. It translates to CASGSTGGRITDTQYF.

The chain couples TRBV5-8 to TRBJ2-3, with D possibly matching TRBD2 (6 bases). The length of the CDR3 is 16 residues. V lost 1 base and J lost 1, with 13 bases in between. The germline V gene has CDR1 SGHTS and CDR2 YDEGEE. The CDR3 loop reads CASSLFPGVGTDTQYF. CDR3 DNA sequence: TGTGCCAGCAGCTTGTTTCCGGGAGTGGGCACAGATACGCAGTATTTT.

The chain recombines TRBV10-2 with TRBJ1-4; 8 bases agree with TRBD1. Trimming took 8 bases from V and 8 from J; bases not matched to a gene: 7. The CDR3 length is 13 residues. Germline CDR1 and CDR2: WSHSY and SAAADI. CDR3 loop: CASGDRGYEKLFF. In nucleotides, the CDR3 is TGCGCCAGCGGAGACAGGGGCTACGAAAAACTGTTTTTT.

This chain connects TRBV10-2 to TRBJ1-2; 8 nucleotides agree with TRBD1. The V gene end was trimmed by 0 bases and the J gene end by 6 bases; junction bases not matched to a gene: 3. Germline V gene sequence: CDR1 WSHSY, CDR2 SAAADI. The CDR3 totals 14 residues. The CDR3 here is CASSESPGGDGYTF. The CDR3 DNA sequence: TGCGCCAGCAGTGAGTCCCCAGGGGGCGATGGCTACACCTTC.